The entry below describes one T cell receptor beta chain. Its antigen is still unknown. Base qualities were left out, and no much larger clone turns up one base away. These data are taken from a study of graft-versus-host responses after intestinal transplantation (dated by TCRdb to the early 2020s). As for the study more broadly: The transplants that recipients received were multivisceral, liver-intestinal, or isolated intestinal. A peak of at least 4% donor T cells among recipient peripheral blood mononuclear cells was the definition used for donor T cell macrochimerism. A cohort of 20 to 25 intestinal transplant recipients, including one retransplant, was enrolled, and a few patients lacking pretransplant specimens were excluded. Anti-thymocyte globulin induction was given to all recipients, followed by maintenance tacrolimus and steroids for 3 to 4 years. After intestinal transplantation, graft-versus-host and host-versus-graft alloreactive T cell clones were followed in the graft, circulation and bone marrow using bulk TCR-beta CDR3 sequencing. Instead of going to the commercial service, samples from a few later patients were sequenced in-house on an Illumina MiSeq and processed with MiXCR. Alloreactive clones were identified by sequencing pre-transplant mixed lymphocyte reaction products and comparing them with unstimulated pre-transplant donor and recipient T cells. Results the study describes overall, beyond this receptor: Peak levels of circulating GvH clones were associated with declines in HvG clones early after transplant. In the allografts of patients with donor T cell macrochimerism, GvH to HvG T cell clonal ratios were high. GvH clones turned up in recipient bone marrow, with some appearing earlier in ileal mucosa or blood, a pattern consistent with an intestinal mucosal origin. The relatively low number and heterogeneity of intestinal transplant patients limited the conclusions.

The label giving this sample's time point can be read as: cells obtained before transplantation from donor or recipient. CD3+CD4+ and CD3+CD8+ populations were FACS-sorted from unstimulated pre-transplant donor and recipient cells taken from spleen or lymph nodes. For CDR1 and CDR2, the germline V gene lists SGHRS and YFSETQ. V trim: 4 bases; J trim: 4 bases; unmatched bases: 7. There are 17 amino acids in the CDR3, from cysteine to phenylalanine inclusive. Only CDR3 DNA remains: 51 bases, in frame from the first base. The library was made by the immunoSEQ multiplex PCR assay. For most patients, genomic DNA was isolated using the Qiagen DNeasy Blood and Tissue Kit and was shipped frozen to Adaptive Biotechnologies for TCR sequencing. Adaptive Biotechnologies carried out high-throughput TCR-beta CDR3 sequencing of genomic DNA for most patients. The paper's processing steps were these. Adaptive's ImmunoSEQ software was the source of the TCR sequencing data for 18 patients, while a few other patients were processed with MiXCR and VDJtools. CD4 versus CD8 sorting errors were corrected by removing sequences found in both subsets at a frequency ratio below 5:1. CDR3 nucleotide sequences shared between donor and recipient were removed because the origin of such sequences could not be assigned. To count as alloreactive, a clone needed at least 2-fold expansion over unstimulated cells and a minimum CFSE-low frequency of 0.002% (template counts) or 0.001% (read counts). A clone was considered mappable if detected in the sequenced pre-transplant spleen, lymph node, or MLR CFSE-low populations of the donor or recipient. The cumulative frequency of alloreactive clones was calculated as a percentage of all sequences, weighted by copy number. TCRdb provides this immuneACCESS table in a form limited to in-frame rearrangements. Some clones are lacking; in checked studies, under half of them reflect an unresolved V gene, and why the rest are absent is not known. V, J and clone size are those of that table, while D and trimming were read from the DNA. The sample includes tens of thousands of clones, with approximately 93% observed a single time. The ten largest account for 0.2% to 0.25% of the sample.

Sample: unstimulated CD4+ T cells sorted from spleen or lymph node cells, taken before transplant. Recombination connected TRBV5-1 to TRBJ2-3; 15 of the junction bases match TRBD2. The TCR originated in a human donor who was the organ donor for an intestinal transplant. This receptor has the CDR3 CASSIHRTSGGADTQYF. The base sequence is TGCGCCAGCAGCATTCACCGGACTAGCGGGGGGGCAGATACGCAGTATTTT.